This T cell receptor (beta chain) was sequenced for a study of OX40 agonist ivuxolimab in advanced cancers. Study in general: Ivuxolimab is a fully human IgG2 antibody that activates OX40 (CD134). Prior checkpoint blockade (anti-PD-1, anti-PD-L1 or anti-CTLA-4) was permitted; approximately 40% had it. Three patients, one with hepatocellular carcinoma and two with cutaneous melanoma, achieved partial responses. A mean age of about 56 years, range about 23 to 80, was recorded, and roughly 80% were male.

Germline CDR1 is LNHNV and CDR2 is YYDKDF (reference sequence). The CDR3 is 15 residues long. The ends were cut back, 3 bases at V and 1 base at J, with 12 bases in the middle. Libraries were prepared by immunoSEQ multiplex PCR; TCRdb keeps only in-frame clonotypes and omits some of them. The data hold 70,000 or so clones, with around 90% observed a single time. This chain joins TRBV15 and TRBJ1-1, with D maybe TRBD1 (5 bases). The TCR sequence derives from an adult with an advanced solid tumor such as melanoma, head and neck, liver or kidney cancer. Sequences were derived from CD4+ or CD8+ T cells sorted from blood, sampled in a trial of the OX40 agonist ivuxolimab. DNA of the CDR3: TGTGCCACCAGCAGGGGTGGGACGGCGAACACTGAAGCTTTCTTT. This codes for CATSRGGTANTEAFF.